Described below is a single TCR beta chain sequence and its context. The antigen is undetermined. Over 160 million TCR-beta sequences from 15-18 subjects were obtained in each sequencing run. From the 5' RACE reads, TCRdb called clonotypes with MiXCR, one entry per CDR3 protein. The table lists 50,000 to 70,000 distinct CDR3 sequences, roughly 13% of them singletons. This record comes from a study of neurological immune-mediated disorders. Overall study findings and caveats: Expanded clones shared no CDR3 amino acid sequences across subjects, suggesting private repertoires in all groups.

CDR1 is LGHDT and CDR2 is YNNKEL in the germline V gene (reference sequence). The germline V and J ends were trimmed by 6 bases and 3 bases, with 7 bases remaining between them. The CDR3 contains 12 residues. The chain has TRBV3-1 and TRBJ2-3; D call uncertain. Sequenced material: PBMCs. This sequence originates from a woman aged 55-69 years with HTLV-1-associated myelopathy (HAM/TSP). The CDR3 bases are TGTGCCAGCAGTGACCAGACAGATACGCAGTATTTT. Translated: CASSDQTDTQYF.